This T cell receptor (beta chain) derives from a study of blood T cells in healthy people across ages. A J-beta primer mix and a sample-barcoded 5' primer were used in a second PCR of roughly 7 to 12 cycles. TCRdb re-derived calls from the 5' RACE reads in MiXCR, one entry per CDR3 protein. The table has around 900,000 distinct CDR3 sequences, just over 50% seen once. The CDR3 loop spans 14 amino acids. Trimming stripped 5 bases from V and 0 bases from J, with 14 bases between. Germline CDR1 and CDR2: DFQATT and SNEGSKA (reference sequence). The receptor was derived from a woman aged 60-75 years in good health. This rearrangement joins TRBV20-1 to TRBJ2-7; D gene uncertain. Sequenced sample: blood. In DNA form, the CDR3 reads TGCAGTGCTCAGACTGGCGAGAGCTCCTACGAGCAGTACTTC. This encodes CSAQTGESSYEQYF.